This T cell receptor beta chain was captured by sequencing in a study of beta chain features in type 1 diabetes. Overall study results and limits: A definitive answer on HLA type influencing TCRB rearrangement was not reached here. Type 1 diabetes patients had VDJ junctions that carried fewer insertions and more deletions.

As every portion of the isolated RNA was reverse transcribed, the sequencing read expressed TCRB transcripts. Libraries were prepared by immunoSEQ multiplex PCR; TCRdb keeps only in-frame clonotypes and omits some of them. The table includes about 930,000 clones, about 17% detected once. CDR3 length equals 13 residues. Trimming shortened V by 2 bases and J by 5 bases, and 9 bases separated the two germline ends. CDR1 and CDR2 from the germline V gene are LNHDA and SQIVND (reference sequence). This clone was counted only a few times. Its antigen is undetermined. This chain joins TRBV19 and TRBJ1-1; a weak D match, TRBD1 (5 bases). This sequence originates from a woman aged 18-29 years in good health. The sample comprised naive CD4+ T cells from blood. CDR3 coding DNA: TGTGCCAGTAGTATACCAGGGTGGACTGAAGCTTTCTTT. Protein product: CASSIPGWTEAFF.